Below, 5 T cell receptor beta chains from the same sample are listed, as sequenced in a study of cytomegalovirus exposure and HLA in healthy donors. The PCR ran on 60 Vbeta and 13 Jbeta primers. Clones were read by immunoSEQ multiplex PCR, and TCRdb kept only the in-frame ones, dropping some. This sample yields about 130,000 clones, of which roughly 80% are seen a single time; about 2.6% belongs to the top ten. Sequencing used PBMCs. The origin of the receptors is a man aged 25-45 years in good health and CMV-seronegative.

The chain employs TRBV10-1 and TRBJ2-3; TRBD2 matches at 14 bases. V lost 4 bases and J lost 1; bases outside the gene matches: 4. Per germline, CDR1 WNHNN and CDR2 SYGVQD (reference sequence). The CDR3 spans 17 residues. The CDR3 protein is CASSGGLAGVGTDTQYF. DNA of the CDR3: TGCGCCAGCAGTGGGGGACTAGCGGGAGTCGGCACAGATACGCAGTATTTT.

This clone was seen more than once but under ten times. This chain connects TRBV6-1 to TRBJ2-3; 8 bases match TRBD2. The length of the CDR3 is 15 residues. The V gene's germline CDR1 is MNHNS and CDR2 SASEGT. Germline trimming cut 2 bases from V and 5 bases from J; bases unmatched to any gene: 6. CDR3 protein: CASSESLAGGDTQYF. DNA for the CDR3: TGTGCCAGCAGTGAAAGCCTAGCGGGTGGAGATACGCAGTATTTT.

This clone was observed a handful of times. The chain carries TRBV6-6 and TRBJ1-2; the match to TRBD1 covers 7 bases. This CDR3 is built from 16 residues. The V gene's germline CDR1 is MNHNY and CDR2 SVGAGI (reference sequence). The ends lost 2 bases at V and 4 bases at J; junction bases unmatched: 10. The CDR3 here is CASSYVGTASPYGYTF. The CDR3 nucleotides are TGTGCCAGCAGTTACGTTGGGACAGCCAGCCCCTATGGCTACACCTTC.

The chain recombines TRBV29-1 with TRBJ2-7; D is unclear. Looked up from germline, CDR1 is SQVTM and CDR2 is ANQGSEA. There are 13 residues in the CDR3. V gave up 2 bases and J gave up 2 bases, with 10 bases separating them. CDR3 in DNA: TGCAGCGTTGAAATTTCCCAAACCTACGAGCAGTACTTC. It translates to CSVEISQTYEQYF.

A single count supports this clone. J is TRBJ1-1 and V is TRBV6-5, with 8 positions matching TRBD1. The CDR3 spans 14 residues. J lost 3 bases, V lost 2 bases, and 2 bases had no gene match. In germline, CDR1 is MNHEY, CDR2 SVGAGI. In DNA form, the CDR3 reads TGTGCCAGCAGTTACGACAGGGGAGACACTGAAGCTTTCTTT. Its translation: CASSYDRGDTEAFF.